These 3 T cell receptor beta chains were all obtained from the same sample, sequenced in a study of Tregs in tolerant kidney transplant recipients. Data came from immunoSEQ multiplex PCR; TCRdb stores just in-frame clones and leaves some out. This sample's clone table lists under 55,000 clones. Sample: CD4+ T cells from blood, taken before the transplant. The receptors shown here come from a human donor who received a combined kidney and bone marrow transplant.

A remark on this clone: The CDR3 is cut off 3 residues early in the read; its end comes from the germline J gene. This sequence joins TRBV13 and TRBJ1-4, with D perhaps matching TRBD1 (6 bases). Germline CDR1 is PRHDT and CDR2 is FYEKMQ (reference sequence). This CDR3 has 15 amino acids. Trimming stripped 5 bases from V and 5 bases from J, with 15 bases between. CDR3 DNA (partial): TGTGCCAGCAGCACTTGGGACACCAGGAATGAAAAA. Translating it yields CASSTWDTRNEK. The CDR3 as a whole reads CASSTWDTRNEKLFF.

Comments on this clone: The read falls 3 residues short of the CDR3 end, and the missing part is taken from the germline J gene. The V call is TRBV18, the J call TRBJ2-7, with D unresolved. Between the trimmed V and J ends, which lost 1 base and 0 bases, there was a span of 10 bases. Germline-derived CDR1 and CDR2 are KGHSH and LQKENI. The CDR3 is 15 residues long. The CDR3 sequence: CASSPRQRSSYEQYF. CDR3 bases read: TGTGCCAGCTCACCACGGCAGAGAAGCTCCTACGAG.

As to this clone: The sequence runs out 3 residues before the end of the CDR3; the remainder is reconstructed from the germline J gene. The chain has TRBV18 and TRBJ2-2; possibly TRBD2 for D (6 bases). This CDR3 has 14 amino acids. Germline loops: CDR1 KGHSH, CDR2 LQKENI. Trimming pared 4 bases from V and 3 bases from J, leaving 9 bases between. The part of the CDR3 DNA that was read is TGTGCCAGCTCACGACGACTAGACACCGGGGAG. Translating it yields CASSRRLDTGE. The entire CDR3 protein is CASSRRLDTGELFF.